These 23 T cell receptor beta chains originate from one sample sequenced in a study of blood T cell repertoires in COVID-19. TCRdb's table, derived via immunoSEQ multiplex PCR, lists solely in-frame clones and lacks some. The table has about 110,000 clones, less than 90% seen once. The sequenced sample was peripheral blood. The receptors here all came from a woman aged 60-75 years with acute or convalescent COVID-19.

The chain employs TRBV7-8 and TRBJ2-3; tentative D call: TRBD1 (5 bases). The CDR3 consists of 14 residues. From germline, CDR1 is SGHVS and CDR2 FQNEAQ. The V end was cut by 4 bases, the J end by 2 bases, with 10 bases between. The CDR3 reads CASSWGGNTDTQYF. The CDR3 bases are TGTGCCAGCAGCTGGGGCGGAAACACAGATACGCAGTATTTT.

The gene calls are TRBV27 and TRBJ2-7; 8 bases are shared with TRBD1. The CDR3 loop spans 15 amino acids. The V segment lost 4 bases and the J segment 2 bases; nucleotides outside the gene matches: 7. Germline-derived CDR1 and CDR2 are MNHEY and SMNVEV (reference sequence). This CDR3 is CASSSRTGWTYEQYF. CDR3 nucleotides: TGTGCCAGCAGTTCCCGGACAGGGTGGACCTACGAGCAGTACTTC.

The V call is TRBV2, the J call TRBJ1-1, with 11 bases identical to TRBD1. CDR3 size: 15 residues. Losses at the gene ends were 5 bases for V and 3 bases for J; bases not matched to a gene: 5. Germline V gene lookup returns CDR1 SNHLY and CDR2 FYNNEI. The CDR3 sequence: CASSYLGQGDTEAFF. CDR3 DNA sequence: TGTGCCAGCAGTTACCTGGGACAGGGGGACACTGAAGCTTTCTTT.

DNA for the CDR3: TGTGCCACAACGTGGACAGCCTCCTACGAGCAGTACTTC. This codes for CATTWTASYEQYF. The chain links TRBV6-5 to TRBJ2-7; tentative D call: TRBD1 (6 bases). The CDR3 consists of 13 residues. Germline V lookup: CDR1 MNHEY, CDR2 SVGAGI. Trimming stripped 10 bases from V and 0 bases from J, with 13 bases between.

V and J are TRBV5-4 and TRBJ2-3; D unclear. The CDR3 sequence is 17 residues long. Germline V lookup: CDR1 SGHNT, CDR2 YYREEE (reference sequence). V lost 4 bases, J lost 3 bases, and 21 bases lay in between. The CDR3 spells CASSTINYAPGTDTQYF. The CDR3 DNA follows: TGTGCCAGCAGCACCATCAACTACGCCCCTGGGACAGATACGCAGTATTTT.

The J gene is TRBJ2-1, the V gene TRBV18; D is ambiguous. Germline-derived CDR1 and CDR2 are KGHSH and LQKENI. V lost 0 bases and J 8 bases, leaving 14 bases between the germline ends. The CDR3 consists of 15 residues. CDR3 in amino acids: CASSPPLDWSDEQFF. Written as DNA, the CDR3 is TGTGCCAGCTCACCACCCCTAGATTGGTCAGATGAGCAGTTCTTC.

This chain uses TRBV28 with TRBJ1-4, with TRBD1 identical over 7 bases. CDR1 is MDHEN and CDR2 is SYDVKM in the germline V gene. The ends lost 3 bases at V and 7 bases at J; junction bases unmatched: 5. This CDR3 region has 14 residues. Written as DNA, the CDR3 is TGTGCCAGCAGTTTGGAGGGGGCTACTGAAAAACTGTTTTTT. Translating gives CASSLEGATEKLFF.

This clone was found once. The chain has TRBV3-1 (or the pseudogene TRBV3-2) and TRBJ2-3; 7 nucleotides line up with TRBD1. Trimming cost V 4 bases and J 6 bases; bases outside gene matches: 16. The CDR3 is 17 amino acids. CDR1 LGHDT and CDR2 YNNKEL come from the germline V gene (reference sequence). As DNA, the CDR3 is TGTGCCAGCAGCCCCCTCACCCGTCTGACAGGGACCGATACGCAGTATTTT. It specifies CASSPLTRLTGTDTQYF.

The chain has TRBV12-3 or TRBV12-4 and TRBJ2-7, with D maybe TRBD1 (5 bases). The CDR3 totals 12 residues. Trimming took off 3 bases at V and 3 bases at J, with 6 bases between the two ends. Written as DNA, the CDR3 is TGTGCCAGCAGTTTGACAGACTACGAGCAGTACTTC. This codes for CASSLTDYEQYF.

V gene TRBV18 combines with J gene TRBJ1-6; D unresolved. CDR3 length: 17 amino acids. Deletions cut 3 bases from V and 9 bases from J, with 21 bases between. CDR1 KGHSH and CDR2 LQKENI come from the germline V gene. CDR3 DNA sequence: TGTGCCAGCTCACCGGCCCTTACCCCAAACGCAGTTTCACCCCTCCACTTT. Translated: CASSPALTPNAVSPLHF.

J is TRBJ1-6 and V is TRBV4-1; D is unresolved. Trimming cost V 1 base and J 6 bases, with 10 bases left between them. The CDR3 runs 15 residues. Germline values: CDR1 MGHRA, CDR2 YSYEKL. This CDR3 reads CASSQGEVLNSPLHF. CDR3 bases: TGCGCCAGCAGCCAAGGCGAGGTTCTTAATTCACCCCTCCACTTT.

CDR3 nucleotides: TGCGCCAGCAGCTTGACGGGAGACTACGAGCAGTACTTC. Residues: CASSLTGDYEQYF. The V gene is TRBV5-1, the J gene TRBJ2-7, with D perhaps TRBD2 (6 bases). Germline V CDR1 and CDR2: SGHRS, YFSETQ. The CDR3 loop spans 13 amino acids. V was clipped by 1 base and J by 3 bases, with 8 bases between them.

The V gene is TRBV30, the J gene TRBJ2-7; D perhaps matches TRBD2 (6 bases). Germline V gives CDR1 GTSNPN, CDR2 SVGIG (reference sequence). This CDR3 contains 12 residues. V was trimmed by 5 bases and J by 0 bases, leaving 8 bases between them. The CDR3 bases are TGTGCCTGGGACGGGAGCTCCTACGAGCAGTACTTC. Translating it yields CAWDGSSYEQYF. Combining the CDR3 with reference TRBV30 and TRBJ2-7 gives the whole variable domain SQTIHQWPATLVQPVGSPLSLECTVEGTSNPNLYWYRQAAGRGLQLLFYSVGIGQISSEVPQNLSASRPQDRQFILSSKKLLLSDSGFYLCAWDGSSYEQYFGPGTRLTVT.

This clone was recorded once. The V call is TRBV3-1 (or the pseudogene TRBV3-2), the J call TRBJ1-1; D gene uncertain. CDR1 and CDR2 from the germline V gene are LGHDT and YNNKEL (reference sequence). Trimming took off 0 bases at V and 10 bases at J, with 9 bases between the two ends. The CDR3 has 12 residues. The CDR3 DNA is TGTGCCAGCAGCCAAGATAACGGGAGAGCTTTCTTT. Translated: CASSQDNGRAFF.

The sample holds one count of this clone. The CDR3 coding sequence is TGTGCCAGCAGTTATGGGCAGCAAAAAGGAGGGACCCAGTACTTC. Amino acids: CASSYGQQKGGTQYF. This chain uses TRBV27 with TRBJ2-5, with D perhaps TRBD2 (5 bases). The V gene lost 4 bases and the J gene lost 7 bases, with 19 bases spanning the gap. This CDR3 is built from 15 residues. Germline-derived CDR1 and CDR2 are MNHEY and SMNVEV (reference sequence).

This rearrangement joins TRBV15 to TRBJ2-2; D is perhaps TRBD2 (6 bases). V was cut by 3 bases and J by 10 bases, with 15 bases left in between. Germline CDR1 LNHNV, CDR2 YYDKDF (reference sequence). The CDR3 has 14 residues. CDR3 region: CATSREGRTTELFF. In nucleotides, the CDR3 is TGTGCCACCAGCAGGGAGGGCCGCACCACGGAGCTGTTTTTT.

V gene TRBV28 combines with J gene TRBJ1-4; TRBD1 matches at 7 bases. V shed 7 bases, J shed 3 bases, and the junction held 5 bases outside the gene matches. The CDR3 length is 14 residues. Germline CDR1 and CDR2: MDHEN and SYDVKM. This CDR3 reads CASNSGTANEKLFF. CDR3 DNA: TGTGCCAGCAATTCCGGGACAGCTAATGAAAAACTGTTTTTT.

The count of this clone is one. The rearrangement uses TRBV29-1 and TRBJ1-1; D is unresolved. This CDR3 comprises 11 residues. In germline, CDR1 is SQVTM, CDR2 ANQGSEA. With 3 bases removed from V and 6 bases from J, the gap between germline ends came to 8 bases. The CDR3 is CSVDLEAEAFF. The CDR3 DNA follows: TGCAGCGTTGATTTGGAGGCTGAAGCTTTCTTT.

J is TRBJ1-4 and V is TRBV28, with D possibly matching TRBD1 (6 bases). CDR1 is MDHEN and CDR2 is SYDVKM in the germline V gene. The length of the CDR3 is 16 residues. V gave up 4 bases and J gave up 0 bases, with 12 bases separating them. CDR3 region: CASSSQGRSTNEKLFF. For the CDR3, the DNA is TGTGCCAGCAGTTCCCAGGGGCGATCAACTAATGAAAAACTGTTTTTT.

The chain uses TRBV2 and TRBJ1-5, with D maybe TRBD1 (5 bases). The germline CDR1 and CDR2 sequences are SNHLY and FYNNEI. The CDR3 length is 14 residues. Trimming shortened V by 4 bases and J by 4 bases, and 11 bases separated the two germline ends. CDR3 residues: CASSGGGKNQPQHF. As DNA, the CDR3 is TGTGCCAGCAGTGGGGGGGGGAAAAATCAGCCCCAGCATTTT.

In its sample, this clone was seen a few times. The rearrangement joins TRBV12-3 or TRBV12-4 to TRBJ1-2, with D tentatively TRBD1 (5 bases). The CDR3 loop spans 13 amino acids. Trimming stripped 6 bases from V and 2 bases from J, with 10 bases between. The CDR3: CASSQGSNYGYTF. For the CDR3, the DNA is TGTGCCAGCAGCCAGGGATCAAACTATGGCTACACCTTC.

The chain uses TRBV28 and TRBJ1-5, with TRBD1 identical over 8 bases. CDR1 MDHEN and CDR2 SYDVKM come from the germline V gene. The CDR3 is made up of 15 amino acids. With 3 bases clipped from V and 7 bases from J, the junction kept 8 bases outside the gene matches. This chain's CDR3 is CASSFGQGLWQPQHF. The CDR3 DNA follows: TGTGCCAGCAGTTTCGGACAGGGCCTTTGGCAGCCCCAGCATTTT.

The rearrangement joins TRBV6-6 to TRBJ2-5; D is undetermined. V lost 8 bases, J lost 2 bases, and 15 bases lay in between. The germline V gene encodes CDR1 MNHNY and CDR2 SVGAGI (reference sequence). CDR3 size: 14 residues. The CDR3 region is CASRGDWMQETQYF. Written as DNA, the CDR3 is TGTGCCAGCCGCGGAGACTGGATGCAAGAGACCCAGTACTTC.